The 23 T cell receptor beta chains below were found in one sample sequenced in a study of blood T cell repertoires in COVID-19. Clones were sequenced by immunoSEQ multiplex PCR, and TCRdb holds only the in-frame ones, with some missing. This table holds around 290,000 clones, roughly 90% found once. Sequenced sample: PBMCs or T cells enriched from blood (not recorded which). The source of these receptors is a woman aged 25-40 years who had recovered from COVID-19.

The chain is built from TRBV20-1 and TRBJ2-1; 8 nucleotides line up with TRBD2. This CDR3 is built from 16 residues. With 3 bases clipped from V and 3 bases from J, the junction kept 10 bases outside the gene matches. Germline loops: CDR1 DFQATT, CDR2 SNEGSKA (reference sequence). The DNA of the CDR3 is TGCAGTGCTAGTACGCGGGGGGCAGGGGTCTACAATGAGCAGTTCTTC. Amino acid sequence: CSASTRGAGVYNEQFF.

The chain employs TRBV27 and TRBJ2-1; 8 positions match TRBD2. The CDR3 length is 20 residues. CDR1 MNHEY and CDR2 SMNVEV come from the germline V gene (reference sequence). V lost 5 bases and J lost 2; bases outside the gene matches: 20. CDR3 bases: TGTGCCAGCAGTCCAATGAGTAGGGGACTAGTATTTGGGGCCTACAATGAGCAGTTCTTC. Its translation is CASSPMSRGLVFGAYNEQFF.

The rearrangement joins TRBV19 to TRBJ2-1; D not certain. Looked up from germline, CDR1 is LNHDA and CDR2 is SQIVND (reference sequence). V lost 7 bases and J 2 bases, leaving 12 bases between the germline ends. CDR3 size: 14 residues. CDR3 amino acids: CASKERPTYNEQFF. CDR3 nucleotides: TGTGCCAGTAAGGAGAGGCCTACCTACAATGAGCAGTTCTTC.

The J gene is TRBJ2-1, the V gene TRBV24-1; 7 bases are shared with TRBD1. Germline V gene sequence: CDR1 KGHDR, CDR2 SFDVKD. The CDR3 is 15 amino acids. The V segment lost 3 bases and the J segment 7 bases; nucleotides outside the gene matches: 8. As DNA, the CDR3 is TGTGCCACCAGTGATCTAAATCTACAGGGGAATGAGCAGTTCTTC. Its protein product is CATSDLNLQGNEQFF.

There are a few counts of this clone. The chain joins TRBV7-9 to TRBJ1-4; D is ambiguous. The germline CDR1 and CDR2 sequences are SEHNR and FQNEAQ (reference sequence). The CDR3 spans 16 residues. Trimming removed 5 bases at V and 0 bases at J, with 13 bases between. CDR3 bases: TGTGCCAGCAGCCCTACCCCACTTGCAACTAATGAAAAACTGTTTTTT. Protein product: CASSPTPLATNEKLFF.

The V call is TRBV7-8, the J call TRBJ2-7; D is perhaps TRBD1 (5 bases). There are 15 residues in the CDR3. The V and J ends lost 5 bases and 5 bases respectively, with 19 bases between them. From germline, CDR1 is SGHVS and CDR2 FQNEAQ. CDR3 loop: CASSPLAGFLDEQYF. CDR3 sequence (DNA): TGTGCCAGCAGCCCCCTCGCAGGGTTTCTTGACGAGCAGTACTTC. Looking up the rest from reference TRBV7-8 and TRBJ2-7 gives the full variable domain: GAGVSQSPRYKVAKRGQDVALRCDPISGHVSLFWYQQALGQGPEFLTYFQNEAQLDKSGLPSDRFFAERPEGSVSTLKIQRTQQEDSAVYLCASSPLAGFLDEQYFGPGTRLTVT.

The genes are TRBV15 and TRBJ2-7; no clear D. This CDR3 region has 14 residues. Germline V gene lookup returns CDR1 LNHNV and CDR2 YYDKDF (reference sequence). The V end was cut by 2 bases, the J end by 5 bases, with 13 bases between. The CDR3: CATSRPTPVDEQYF. CDR3 in DNA: TGTGCCACCAGCAGACCCACCCCAGTCGACGAGCAGTACTTC.

This chain joins TRBV7-6 and TRBJ1-4; D uncertain. The CDR3 has 15 residues. The ends were cut back, 2 bases at V and 6 bases at J, with 13 bases in the middle. Per the germline V gene, CDR1 is SGHVS and CDR2 is FNYEAQ. The CDR3 DNA sequence: TGTGCCAGCAGCTTAAAATCACGGCAGGATGAAAAACTGTTTTTT. Its protein product is CASSLKSRQDEKLFF.

The chain has TRBV10-3 and TRBJ2-7; TRBD1 might be the D (6 bases). Germline V gives CDR1 ENHRY, CDR2 SYGVKD. This CDR3 is 13 amino acids long. Trimming cost V 7 bases and J 3 bases, with 13 bases left between them. The CDR3 DNA reads as TGTGCCATCAAGAGGACAGAACACTACGAGCAGTACTTC. Amino acids: CAIKRTEHYEQYF.

The genes are TRBV6-2 or TRBV6-3 and TRBJ1-2; no reliable D call. The CDR3 is 15 amino acids. Germline CDR1 reads MNHEY; CDR2 reads SVGEGT. The V and J ends lost 7 bases and 2 bases respectively, with 17 bases between them. CDR3 residues: CASIPGGRHNYGYTF. CDR3 nucleotides: TGTGCCAGCATCCCAGGAGGCAGACACAACTATGGCTACACCTTC.

This clone was detected once. The chain couples TRBV2 to TRBJ1-5, with 8 bases that match TRBD1. CDR1 and CDR2 from the germline V gene are SNHLY and FYNNEI. The CDR3 spans 14 residues. J gave up 7 bases and V 6 bases, and 8 bases lay outside the gene matches. Written as DNA, the CDR3 is TGTGCCAGCAGCCCCGGACAGGGCCAGCAGCCCCAGCATTTT. This gives the protein CASSPGQGQQPQHF. Supplemented by reference TRBV2 and TRBJ1-5, the full variable domain reads EPEVTQTPSHQVTQMGQEVILRCVPISNHLYFYWYRQILGQKVEFLVSFYNNEISEKSEIFDDQFSVERPDGSNFTLKIRSTKLEDSAMYFCASSPGQGQQPQHFGDGTRLSIL.

The chain couples TRBV3-1 (or the pseudogene TRBV3-2) to TRBJ2-2; TRBD2 matches at 13 bases. The V gene's germline CDR1 is LGHDT and CDR2 YNNKEL (reference sequence). The J segment lost 4 bases and the V segment lost 8 bases, leaving 7 bases of the junction unmatched. The CDR3 length is 16 residues. This CDR3 reads CASAPGLAGPTGELFF. CDR3 in DNA: TGTGCCAGCGCCCCGGGACTAGCGGGACCCACCGGGGAGCTGTTTTTT.

V is TRBV11-2 and J is TRBJ2-5; the match to TRBD2 covers 14 bases. J gave up 5 bases and V 7 bases, and 9 bases lay outside the gene matches. This CDR3 region has 16 residues. Germline V lookup: CDR1 SGHAT, CDR2 FQNNGV. CDR3 sequence: CASTMTSGRAGETQYF. CDR3 nucleotides: TGTGCCAGCACCATGACTAGCGGGAGGGCCGGCGAGACCCAGTACTTC.

The chain carries TRBV7-3 and TRBJ2-1; 14 bases fit TRBD2. With 2 bases clipped from V and 7 bases from J, the junction kept 7 bases outside the gene matches. This CDR3 region has 17 residues. CDR1 is SGHTA and CDR2 is FQGTGA in the germline V gene. The chain's CDR3 is CASSLYGTSGSLNEQFF. The CDR3 DNA reads as TGTGCCAGCAGCTTATACGGGACTAGCGGGAGTTTGAATGAGCAGTTCTTC.

V is TRBV19 and J is TRBJ2-7, with 9 bases aligning to TRBD1. The CDR3 sequence is 13 residues long. Germline values: CDR1 LNHDA, CDR2 SQIVND (reference sequence). The CDR3 bases are TGTGCTGCCGGGACAGGGACCTCCTACGAGCAGTACTTC. It codes for CAAGTGTSYEQYF.

The rearrangement joins TRBV6-4 to TRBJ2-1, with 7 bases identical to TRBD2. Trimming cost V 0 bases and J 7 bases; bases outside gene matches: 9. Germline-derived CDR1 and CDR2 are MRHNA and SNTAGT. There are 16 residues in the CDR3. The CDR3 sequence: CASSDSGGVGGNEQFF. Here the CDR3 DNA reads TGTGCCAGCAGTGACTCTGGGGGGGTAGGCGGAAATGAGCAGTTCTTC.

Details on this clone: Germline is not matched at one junction end, which may reflect a read error. The V call is TRBV11-3, the J call TRBJ2-1; 8 bases map to TRBD2. CDR1 SGHNT and CDR2 YENEEA come from the germline V gene. The CDR3 totals 16 residues. CDR3 coding DNA: TGTGCCAGCAGCTTATCGGCGGGAGGTTCCTCCAATGAGCAGTTCTTC. This translates into CASSLSAGGSSNEQFF.

The DNA for the CDR3 is TGTGCCATCAGGCCAGACTCTTCCTACAATGAGCAGTTCTTC. It yields the protein CAIRPDSSYNEQFF. The rearrangement joins TRBV10-3 to TRBJ2-1; D is unclear. Germline V lookup: CDR1 ENHRY, CDR2 SYGVKD. V lost 6 bases to trimming and J lost 1 base, with 10 bases between them. The CDR3 loop spans 14 amino acids.

V gene TRBV11-2 combines with J gene TRBJ1-3, with 10 bases lining up with TRBD1. Trimming took 4 bases from V and 4 from J; bases not matched to a gene: 10. CDR3 size: 17 residues. CDR1 is SGHAT and CDR2 is FQNNGV in the germline V gene. DNA of the CDR3: TGTGCCAGCAGCTACCGGGACAGGGGCGAGAGAGGAAACACCATATATTTT. Translating gives CASSYRDRGERGNTIYF.

The CDR3 sequence is CASSPGGAWGLDEQYF. For the CDR3, the DNA is TGTGCCAGCAGCCCCGGGGGGGCTTGGGGGTTAGACGAGCAGTACTTC. The chain combines TRBV7-2 with TRBJ2-7; 8 nucleotides match TRBD2. This CDR3 is 16 amino acids long. J lost 5 bases, V lost 5 bases, and 14 bases had no gene match. The germline V gene encodes CDR1 SGHTA and CDR2 FQGNSA. The complete variable domain, with remaining parts taken from reference TRBV7-2 and TRBJ2-7, reads GAGVSQSPSNKVTEKGKDVELRCDPISGHTALYWYRQSLGQGLEFLIYFQGNSAPDKSGLPSDRFSAERTGGSVSTLTIQRTQQEDSAVYLCASSPGGAWGLDEQYFGPGTRLTVT.

For the CDR3, the DNA is TGTGCCAGCAGCCCGCCCGGACTTTCGGGATCACCCCTCCACTTT. It is translated as CASSPPGLSGSPLHF. The chain has TRBV9 and TRBJ1-6; D not certain. CDR1 is SGDLS, CDR2 YYNGEE, per germline. The V gene lost 4 bases and the J gene lost 10 bases, with 18 bases spanning the gap. The CDR3 runs to 15 residues. Complete variable domain (other parts from reference TRBV9 and TRBJ1-6): DSGVTQTPKHLITATGQRVTLRCSPRSGDLSVYWYQQSLDQGLQFLIQYYNGEERAKGNILERFSAQQFPDLHSELNLSSLELGDSALYFCASSPPGLSGSPLHFGNGTRLTVT.

The genes are TRBV7-3 and TRBJ2-1; TRBD2 matches at 8 bases. The trim removed 4 bases at V and 10 bases at J, leaving 6 bases unmatched. Germline-derived CDR1 and CDR2 are SGHTA and FQGTGA. This CDR3 has 13 residues. The CDR3 loop is CASSSGGLSEQFF. For the CDR3, the DNA is TGTGCCAGCAGCTCGGGGGGGCTATCCGAGCAGTTCTTC.

This chain joins TRBV9 and TRBJ2-1, with D tentatively TRBD2 (5 bases). The CDR3 covers 15 residues. Germline assignment: CDR1 SGDLS and CDR2 YYNGEE. V lost 1 base and J lost 6, with 14 bases in between. The CDR3 loop reads CASSVRLARANEQFF. The DNA for the CDR3 is TGTGCCAGCAGCGTACGTCTAGCACGAGCCAATGAGCAGTTCTTC.